Below, 8 T cell receptor beta chains from the same sample are listed, as sequenced in a study of shared clonotypes between healthy human individuals. Naive CD8 populations comprised CD45RO-negative cells positively selected for CCR7, excluding terminally differentiated effector memory CD45RA+ cells. The repertoire was sequenced with immunoSEQ multiplex PCR; TCRdb's copy has only in-frame clones and lacks some. Of approximately 600,000 clones listed, about 95% are singletons. Material for sequencing was naive CD8+ T cells sorted from blood. The receptors were gathered from a woman aged 30 to 39 in good health.

The chain joins TRBV5-8 to TRBJ1-3; D remains unclear. Germline-derived CDR1 and CDR2 are SGHTS and YDEGEE. V lost 0 bases, J lost 0 bases, and 7 bases lay in between. The CDR3 is 15 residues long. CDR3 sequence (DNA): TGTGCCAGCAGCTTGGAGTGGATCTCTGGAAACACCATATATTTT. Protein: CASSLEWISGNTIYF.

The rearrangement joins TRBV28 to TRBJ1-1; no clear D gene. The CDR3 runs 10 residues. V dropped 6 bases and J dropped 6 bases, with 5 bases sitting between them. CDR1 MDHEN and CDR2 SYDVKM come from the germline V gene. In DNA form, the CDR3 reads TGTGCCAGCAGAGTGGCTGAAGCTTTCTTT. Its translation: CASRVAEAFF.

The gene calls are TRBV5-5 and TRBJ1-1; no firm D call. V lost 4 bases to trimming and J lost 0 bases, with 13 bases between them. This CDR3 is built from 15 residues. Germline-derived CDR1 and CDR2 are SGHKS and YYEKEE (reference sequence). The CDR3 DNA reads TGTGCCAGCAGCGTGCTTTCTAGGATGAACACTGAAGCTTTCTTT. It translates to CASSVLSRMNTEAFF.

To note about this clone: Additional DNA sequences in this sample encode the identical CDR3. The chain joins TRBV28 to TRBJ2-7; 7 bases line up with TRBD2. With 7 bases clipped from V and 0 bases from J, the junction kept 0 bases outside the gene matches. The CDR3 has 12 residues. Germline loops: CDR1 MDHEN, CDR2 SYDVKM. This chain's CDR3 is CASTSGSYEQYF. The CDR3 coding sequence is TGTGCCAGCACTAGCGGCTCCTACGAGCAGTACTTC.

The chain links TRBV19 to TRBJ2-7; D is unresolved. Germline V CDR1 and CDR2: LNHDA, SQIVND (reference sequence). The CDR3 runs to 13 residues. Trimming removed 5 bases from V and 1 base from J, with 9 bases in between. The CDR3 is CASSGSLSYEQYF. DNA for the CDR3: TGTGCCAGTAGTGGATCGTTGTCCTACGAGCAGTACTTC.

The genes are TRBV18 and TRBJ2-3; tentative D call: TRBD2 (6 bases). In germline, CDR1 is KGHSH, CDR2 LQKENI. CDR3 length equals 14 residues. V was trimmed by 4 bases and J by 11 bases, leaving 19 bases between them. CDR3 region: CASSLPSLALGQYF. CDR3 sequence (DNA): TGTGCCAGCTCACTCCCCTCCCTAGCGTTGGGGCAGTATTTT.

The chain uses TRBV28 and TRBJ2-5; D is perhaps TRBD1 (5 bases). V lost 4 bases and J 5 bases, leaving 26 bases between the germline ends. From germline, CDR1 is MDHEN and CDR2 SYDVKM. CDR3 length: 18 amino acids. The CDR3, as DNA: TGTGCCAGCAGTTGGCCAGTCCAGGGTGCCCCCCCAAGGGAGACCCAGTACTTC. Protein product: CASSWPVQGAPPRETQYF. Drawing the rest from reference TRBV28 and TRBJ2-5, the complete variable domain is DVKVTQSSRYLVKRTGEKVFLECVQDMDHENMFWYRQDPGLGLRLIYFSYDVKMKEKGDIPEGYSVSREKKERFSLILESASTNQTSMYLCASSWPVQGAPPRETQYFGPGTRLLVL.

The rearrangement links TRBV5-4 to TRBJ2-2; TRBD2 is a possible D gene (6 bases). The length of the CDR3 is 15 residues. The ends were cut back, 2 bases at V and 1 base at J, with 9 bases in the middle. Per the germline V gene, CDR1 is SGHNT and CDR2 is YYREEE (reference sequence). The CDR3 coding sequence is TGTGCCAGCAGCTTAGGCGGGGTGAACACCGGGGAGCTGTTTTTT. It encodes CASSLGGVNTGELFF.